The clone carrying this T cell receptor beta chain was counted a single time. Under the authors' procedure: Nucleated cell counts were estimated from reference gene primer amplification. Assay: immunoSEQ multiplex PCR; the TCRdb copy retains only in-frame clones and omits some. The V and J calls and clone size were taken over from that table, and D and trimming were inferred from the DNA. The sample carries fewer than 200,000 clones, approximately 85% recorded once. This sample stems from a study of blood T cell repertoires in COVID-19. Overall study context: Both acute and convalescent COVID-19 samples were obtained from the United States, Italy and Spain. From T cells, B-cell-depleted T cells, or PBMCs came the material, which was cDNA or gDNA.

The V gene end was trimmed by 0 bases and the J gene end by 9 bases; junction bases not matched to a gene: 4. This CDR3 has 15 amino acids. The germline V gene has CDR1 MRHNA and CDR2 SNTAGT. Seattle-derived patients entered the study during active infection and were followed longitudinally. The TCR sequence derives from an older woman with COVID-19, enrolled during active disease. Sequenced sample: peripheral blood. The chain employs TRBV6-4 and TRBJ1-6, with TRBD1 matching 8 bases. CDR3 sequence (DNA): TGTGCCAGCAGTGACTCGACAGGGGCCGGTTCACCCCTCCACTTT. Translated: CASSDSTGAGSPLHF.